This TCR beta chain was recorded in a study of sequential checkpoint blockade in melanoma. Study information: Both treatment sequences were followed by maintenance nivolumab.

Treatment denoted: randomized to nivolumab then ipilimumab (arm A) or the reverse (arm B). Live CD3+CD8+ CD19− CD56− cells were sorted from PBMCs. From germline, CDR1 is MGHRA and CDR2 YSYEKL. The V end lost 3 bases, the J end lost 1 base, and 17 bases lay between the germline ends. CDR3 length: 17 amino acids. The repertoire was sequenced with immunoSEQ multiplex PCR; TCRdb's copy has only in-frame clones and lacks some. The sample has tens of thousands of clones; 75% to 90% are singletons. The chain employs TRBV4-1 and TRBJ2-3; D might be TRBD2 (7 bases). Sequencing was performed on CD8+ T cells sorted from blood (inferred from file names), taken from a patient given nivolumab and ipilimumab in sequence. The sequence was obtained from a human donor with melanoma. The CDR3: CASSQGGAKRRTDTQYF. CDR3 DNA sequence: TGCGCCAGCAGCCAGGGGGGGGCTAAAAGACGCACAGATACGCAGTATTTT.